Detailed here is one T cell receptor (beta chain). Its antigen is unknown. No much larger clone exists at a distance of one base, and base qualities are not known. The CDR3 sequence holds 15 residues, the cysteine and phenylalanine included. The sequence is cut down to CDR3 DNA, 45 bases in frame from base 1. Trimming removed 6 bases from V and 7 bases from J; the gene matches leave 14 bases unexplained. CDR1 is given as MNHNY and CDR2 as SVGAGI, both from the germline V gene (reference sequence). The sample comes from a study of OX40 agonist ivuxolimab in advanced cancers. Notes on the research overall: The costimulatory receptor OX40 (CD134) was targeted by ivuxolimab, a fully human IgG2 agonistic monoclonal antibody. Intravenous ivuxolimab was administered to patients every 2 weeks at six dose levels: 0.01, 0.1, 0.3, 1.5, 3 and 10 mg/kg. Among the roughly 52 dose-escalation patients, about 20 had hepatocellular carcinoma, 15 or so melanoma, 9 renal cell carcinoma and 9 head and neck cancer. A male proportion of roughly 80% and a mean age of roughly 55 years, ranging from roughly 23 to 85, were recorded for the dose-escalation cohort. Patients were allowed to have had prior anti-PD-1, anti-PD-L1 or anti-CTLA-4 therapy, and 30% to 50% of the dose-escalation patients had previously received checkpoint inhibitors. Partial responses occurred in three dose-escalation patients: two with cutaneous melanoma and one with hepatocellular carcinoma. The point of sequencing TCRbeta in the periphery was to test whether ivuxolimab changed TCR sequence diversity and drove clonal T-cell expansion. The monotherapy dose-escalation portion (N ≈ 52 patients) of the phase I ivuxolimab trial is reported in the paper. Findings and caveats that apply to the study as a whole: Low levels of normalized T-cell clonal expansion were also seen in some patients who did not respond. In partial responders in the 0.1-3.0 mg/kg groups, normalized peripheral clonal expansion was found to be among the lowest, especially among CD8+ T cells. After ivuxolimab, more expanded clones were found on average in CD8+ T cells than in CD4+ T cells. The antigen specificity of the clonally expanded peripheral T cells was not determined. Clonal expansion of both CD4+ and CD8+ blood T cells was observed from baseline to week 6 at doses 0.1 to 3.0 mg/kg.

Patients with a history of autoimmune disease or receiving systemic immunosuppression were excluded from the trial. Peripheral blood for TCR sequencing was collected from all dose cohorts at baseline, on cycle 4 day 1, and on cycle 7 day 1. Samples came from an open-label, multicenter, first-in-human phase I dose-escalation trial of ivuxolimab. Adults with locally advanced or metastatic head and neck squamous cell, hepatocellular, melanoma or renal cell carcinoma were enrolled in the trial. Before TCR sequencing, CD4+ and CD8+ T cells were separately sorted from peripheral blood. Genomic DNA was isolated from the sorted cells so that the TCRbeta CDR3 region could be sequenced. The immunoSEQ Assay was used for sequencing of TCRbeta CDR3 regions. The clones in this table, taken by TCRdb from immuneACCESS, are in-frame only. Not every clone is retained; where verified, under half of the shortfall comes from an unresolved V gene, and the cause of the rest is unknown. Recorded for this sample are about 80,000 clones; 85% to 95% of them occurred a single time. The ten largest clones capture approximately 11% of the sample.

This TCR came from an adult with an advanced solid tumor such as melanoma, head and neck, liver or kidney cancer. The chain employs TRBV6-6 and TRBJ1-1; the junction holds 7 bases that match TRBD1. The source material was CD4+ or CD8+ T cells sorted from blood, sampled in a trial of the OX40 agonist ivuxolimab. The CDR3 is CASSYPGTAGSEAFF. At the DNA level, the sequence is TGTGCCAGCAGCTACCCCGGGACAGCGGGAAGTGAAGCTTTCTTT.